This T cell receptor (beta chain) was retrieved from a study of CD8 T cells in ankylosing spondylitis. Study-level points and caveats: Within ankylosing spondylitis blood, a TCR beta motif made up of eight highly homologous variants appeared to be characteristic.

The CDR3 consists of 16 residues. The V and J ends lost 1 base and 5 bases respectively, with 17 bases between them. This clonotype was picked up many times. The antigen is undetermined. TCRdb fed the 5' RACE reads into MiXCR, producing one record per CDR3 protein. Altogether fewer than 650,000 distinct CDR3 sequences are present, 12% being singletons, with the ten largest covering 6.8%. This receptor was taken from a male donor with ankylosing spondylitis. The specimen was blood, either unsorted or a sorted T cell fraction (not recorded which). The chain links TRBV12-3 or TRBV12-4 to TRBJ1-1; D unclear. The CDR3 is CASSLGQVGWITEAFF. CDR3 nucleotide sequence: TGTGCCAGCAGTTTAGGGCAAGTGGGGTGGATAACTGAAGCTTTCTTT.